This T cell receptor (beta chain) was found in a study of blood T cell repertoires in COVID-19. The wider study: Samples of COVID-19 (acute and convalescent) were obtained from the United States, Italy and Spain. PBMCs, B-cell-depleted T cells, or T cells were the source of the cDNA or gDNA that made up the material.

This clone occurred once. Authors' processing steps: Amplified reference gene primers provided the basis for estimating nucleated cell counts. Sequencing was performed with immunoSEQ multiplex PCR; in TCRdb, only in-frame clones are kept and a portion is missing. Clone size and the V and J calls come from that table; the DNA yielded D and trimming. This table holds about 160,000 clones, about 80% found once. Germline V lookup: CDR1 SGHDT, CDR2 YYEEEE. With 0 bases clipped from V and 15 bases from J, the junction kept 5 bases outside the gene matches. The CDR3 has 12 residues. This chain uses TRBV5-6 with TRBJ2-4; the match to TRBD1 covers 8 bases. Sequenced material: peripheral blood. The sequence came from an elderly woman with acute or convalescent COVID-19. CDR3 amino acids: CASSLGQGLGYF. The CDR3 DNA sequence: TGTGCCAGCAGCTTGGGACAGGGGCTCGGGTACTTC.